This is a list of T cell receptor beta chains from one sample in a study of blood T cell repertoires in COVID-19. Sequencing used immunoSEQ multiplex PCR; TCRdb keeps in-frame clones, though not all of them. This table has tens of thousands of clones, around 90% appearing once. The specimen sequenced was peripheral blood. The receptors come from an older man with acute or convalescent COVID-19. Both conserved end residues are part of each CDR3. D genes are given only for firm matches. Not all rows give a size; the values are once, few, many and, for expanded clones, a class.

TRBD2,.,TRBV12-5,TRBJ2-1,CASGQLLAGTGNEQFF,TGTGCTAGTGGCCAACTTCTAGCGGGGACGGGCAATGAGCAGTTCTTC
TRBD1,.,TRBV28,TRBJ2-7,CASSPTGSSYEQYF,TGTGCCAGCAGTCCGACAGGGAGCTCCTACGAGCAGTACTTC
TRBD1,.,TRBV28,TRBJ2-7,CASVRTGTGIEQYF,TGTGCCAGCGTACGGACGGGGACAGGGATCGAGCAGTACTTC
.,.,TRBV6-1,TRBJ2-4,CASSADSLGAKNIQYF,TGTGCCAGCAGTGCCGACTCCCTCGGGGCCAAAAACATTCAGTACTTC
TRBD1,.,TRBV6-5,TRBJ1-3,CATLLTGTGGNTIYF,TGTGCCACCCTGTTGACAGGGACGGGTGGAAACACCATATATTTT
TRBD1,.,TRBV18,TRBJ1-5,CASSPNSGGGNQPQHF,TGTGCCAGCTCACCAAACTCAGGGGGCGGCAATCAGCCCCAGCATTTT
TRBD1,.,TRBV23-1,TRBJ2-5,CASSQGTGGETQYF,TGCGCCAGCAGTCAAGGGACAGGGGGCGAGACCCAGTACTTC
.,.,TRBV18,TRBJ2-3,CASSPTGGDPSTDTQYF,TGTGCCAGCTCACCAACCGGGGGAGACCCAAGCACAGATACGCAGTATTTT
.,.,TRBV6-5,TRBJ1-2,CASSYEGGSNYGYTF,TGTGCCAGCAGTTACGAGGGGGGGTCGAACTATGGCTACACCTTC
TRBD2,.,TRBV24-1,TRBJ2-3,CATSTSGSGTDTQYF,TGTGCCACCAGTACTAGCGGGAGTGGAACAGATACGCAGTATTTT
TRBD1,.,TRBV5-1,TRBJ2-7,CASSGQGYEQYF,TGCGCCAGCAGCGGACAGGGTTACGAGCAGTACTTC
TRBD2,.,TRBV7-8,TRBJ2-7,CASSLVAGGYEQYF,TGTGCCAGCAGCTTAGTAGCGGGGGGCTACGAGCAGTACTTC
.,.,TRBV2,TRBJ1-5,CASRLGNSNQPQHF,TGTGCCAGCAGGCTAGGAAATAGCAATCAGCCCCAGCATTTT
.,once,TRBV12-5,TRBJ2-1,CASGASEPYEQFF,TGTGCTAGTGGTGCTAGCGAACCTTATGAGCAGTTCTTC
.,.,TRBV6-2/TRBV6-3,TRBJ1-4,CASSKGDNEKLFF,TGTGCCAGCAGTAAGGGGGACAATGAAAAACTGTTTTTT
.,.,TRBV11-3,TRBJ2-1,CASSLDQGGDEQFF,TGTGCCAGCAGCTTAGACCAGGGGGGCGATGAGCAGTTCTTC
TRBD2,.,TRBV7-7,TRBJ2-1,CASSLGTSGSYNEQFF,TGTGCCAGCAGCCTTGGGACTAGCGGTTCCTACAATGAGCAGTTCTTC
TRBD1,few,TRBV7-2,TRBJ1-2,CASSPRTGEYGYTF,TGTGCCAGCAGCCCACGGACAGGGGAATATGGCTACACCTTC
TRBD2,.,TRBV7-2,TRBJ2-7,CASSSSGGSYEQYF,TGTGCCAGCAGCTCAAGCGGGGGGTCCTACGAGCAGTACTTC
TRBD2,.,TRBV7-2,TRBJ2-7,CASSLSGTGEQYF,TGTGCCAGCAGCTTAAGCGGGACGGGCGAGCAGTACTTC
TRBD1,.,TRBV4-3,TRBJ1-5,CASSQDRTGQPQHF,TGCGCCAGCAGCCAAGATCGGACAGGCCAGCCCCAGCATTTT
TRBD2,.,TRBV5-1,TRBJ2-1,CASSLTSGMYNEQFF,TGCGCCAGCAGCCTAACTAGCGGGATGTACAATGAGCAGTTCTTC
TRBD2,.,TRBV6-6,TRBJ2-3,CASSYRLATDTQYF,TGTGCCAGCAGTTACAGACTAGCTACAGATACGCAGTATTTT
.,.,TRBV5-8,TRBJ2-3,CASSLGQDTDTQYF,TGTGCCAGCAGCTTGGGACAGGACACAGATACGCAGTATTTT
.,.,TRBV7-2,TRBJ1-1,CASSPLRGAEAFF,TGTGCCAGCAGCCCCCTTCGGGGGGCTGAAGCTTTCTTT